The 21 T cell receptor beta chains reported below all come from one sample, sequenced in a study of blood T cell repertoires in COVID-19. Using immunoSEQ multiplex PCR, the repertoire was profiled, and TCRdb retains in-frame clones only, with some absent. Of about 55,000 clones in the sample, about 90% are singletons; the top ten hold more than 15%. Input material: peripheral blood. The receptors originated from a human donor with active COVID-19. The donor label of this sample is uncertain.

J is TRBJ2-5 and V is TRBV6-2 or TRBV6-3; TRBD2 aligns across 8 bases. The CDR3 covers 15 residues. Looked up from germline, CDR1 is MNHEY and CDR2 is SVGEGT. Unmatched junction bases numbered 6, after V lost 5 bases and J lost 1 base. The CDR3 reads CASSVAGTPQETQYF. CDR3 sequence (DNA): TGTGCCAGCAGTGTAGCGGGGACTCCCCAAGAGACCCAGTACTTC.

This rearrangement joins TRBV6-5 to TRBJ2-7; the match to TRBD2 covers 11 bases. Germline loops: CDR1 MNHEY, CDR2 SVGAGI. With 6 bases clipped from V and 5 bases from J, the junction kept 9 bases outside the gene matches. CDR3 length equals 15 residues. The CDR3 is CASRRLAGPVDEQYF. The CDR3 bases are TGTGCCAGCAGAAGACTAGCGGGGCCTGTAGACGAGCAGTACTTC.

This clone was counted only a few times. This chain joins TRBV7-9 and TRBJ1-1; TRBD1 might be the D (6 bases). The CDR3 has 14 amino acids. Per germline, CDR1 SEHNR and CDR2 FQNEAQ (reference sequence). Deletions cut 5 bases from V and 4 bases from J, with 14 bases between. CDR3 bases: TGTGCCAGCAGCCCGCCGGGAGGGGGCACTGAAGCTTTCTTT. Encoded protein: CASSPPGGGTEAFF.

The chain combines TRBV19 with TRBJ2-7, with TRBD1 identical over 10 bases. Germline loops: CDR1 LNHDA, CDR2 SQIVND (reference sequence). This CDR3 has 14 residues. The V and J ends lost 6 bases and 6 bases, in that order; junction bases with no gene match: 8. The CDR3 bases are TGTGCCAGTAGCGACAGGGGGCAACGGGGCGAGCAGTACTTC. This sequence encodes CASSDRGQRGEQYF. Drawing the rest from reference TRBV19 and TRBJ2-7, the complete variable domain is DGGITQSPKYLFRKEGQNVTLSCEQNLNHDAMYWYRQDPGQGLRLIYYSQIVNDFQKGDIAEGYSVSREKKESFPLTVTSAQKNPTAFYLCASSDRGQRGEQYFGPGTRLTVT.

Written as DNA, the CDR3 is TGTGCCAGCAGCTTAACCCGTACTGGAGGACAGGCTAAGACAGATACGCAGTATTTT. It yields the protein CASSLTRTGGQAKTDTQYF. V is TRBV7-9 and J is TRBJ2-3, with 7 bases lining up with TRBD1. Per germline, CDR1 SEHNR and CDR2 FQNEAQ (reference sequence). The CDR3 sequence is 19 residues long. V shed 2 bases and J 3 bases; nucleotides not matched to a gene: 17. The entire variable domain, with the rest obtained from reference TRBV7-9 and TRBJ2-3, is as follows: DTGVSQNPRHKITKRGQNVTFRCDPISEHNRLYWYRQTLGQGPEFLTYFQNEAQLEKSRLLSDRFSAERPKGSFSTLEIQRTEQGDSAMYLCASSLTRTGGQAKTDTQYFGPGTRLTVL.

The count of this clone is one. This chain joins TRBV7-3 and TRBJ2-5, with 9 bases lining up with TRBD2. Germline V CDR1 and CDR2: SGHTA, FQGTGA. V shed 1 base and J 4 bases; nucleotides not matched to a gene: 13. This CDR3 spans 18 amino acids. The CDR3 DNA reads as TGTGCCAGCAGCTTAAAACCCGGGGTAGCGGGGGCGCGAGAGACCCAGTACTTC. This codes for CASSLKPGVAGARETQYF.

This clone was observed a handful of times. The chain joins TRBV19 to TRBJ1-2; 7 nucleotides align to TRBD1. This CDR3 contains 13 residues. The V gene's germline CDR1 is LNHDA and CDR2 SQIVND (reference sequence). V lost 4 bases to trimming and J lost 7 bases; unmatched junction nucleotides: 6. The CDR3 sequence is CASSSTRGIGYTF. CDR3 nucleotide sequence: TGTGCCAGTAGTAGCACCAGGGGGATTGGCTACACCTTC.

The gene calls are TRBV18 and TRBJ1-2; D gene ambiguous. With 5 bases removed from V and 8 bases from J, the gap between germline ends came to 15 bases. Looked up from germline, CDR1 is KGHSH and CDR2 is LQKENI. The CDR3 contains 13 residues. CDR3 DNA sequence: TGTGCCAGCTCAGAGGGCGCGAGTCAAGGCTACACCTTC. Amino acids: CASSEGASQGYTF.

The chain couples TRBV6-2 or TRBV6-3 to TRBJ1-2, with a weak D call TRBD1 (6 bases). Germline V lookup: CDR1 MNHEY, CDR2 SVGEGT. This CDR3 has 17 residues. Trimming took off 2 bases at V and 2 bases at J, with 18 bases between the two ends. The CDR3 bases are TGTGCCAGCAGTTACGATTCTGGCCAGGGGCGAAACTATGGCTACACCTTC. It encodes CASSYDSGQGRNYGYTF.

CDR3 DNA sequence: TGCGCCAGCAGCTTGGGACAGGGGGCGGATGGCTACACCTTC. It yields the protein CASSLGQGADGYTF. The gene calls are TRBV5-1 and TRBJ1-2; 10 nucleotides align to TRBD1. This CDR3 has 14 amino acids. The V gene end was trimmed by 0 bases and the J gene end by 6 bases; junction bases not matched to a gene: 2. Germline V gene data show CDR1 as SGHRS and CDR2 as YFSETQ.

This clone appeared once. The chain uses TRBV5-1 and TRBJ2-7, with 7 bases identical to TRBD1. Germline V CDR1 and CDR2: SGHRS, YFSETQ. The CDR3 is 16 residues long. Trimming cost V 5 bases and J 0 bases; bases outside gene matches: 11. CDR3 amino acids: CASREWTGVGSYEQYF. Here the CDR3 DNA reads TGCGCCAGCAGGGAGTGGACAGGTGTCGGCTCCTACGAGCAGTACTTC.

The V call is TRBV13, the J call TRBJ1-1; 9 nucleotides agree with TRBD1. The V and J ends lost 5 bases and 0 bases, in that order; junction bases with no gene match: 4. CDR1 is PRHDT, CDR2 FYEKMQ, per germline (reference sequence). The CDR3 consists of 15 residues. The CDR3 region has the DNA TGTGCCAGCAGCACAGGGGGCGATCTGAACACTGAAGCTTTCTTT. Amino acid sequence: CASSTGGDLNTEAFF.

This chain links TRBV5-1 with TRBJ2-6; D not certain. Germline CDR1 and CDR2: SGHRS and YFSETQ. CDR3 length: 17 amino acids. Trimming took off 0 bases at V and 1 base at J, with 11 bases between the two ends. CDR3 coding DNA: TGCGCCAGCAGCTTGGCCGCATTGGCTTCTGGGGCCAACGTCCTGACTTTC. Protein product: CASSLAALASGANVLTF. The variable domain in full, completed from reference TRBV5-1 and TRBJ2-6, reads KAGVTQTPRYLIKTRGQQVTLSCSPISGHRSVSWYQQTPGQGLQFLFEYFSETQRNKGNFPGRFSGRQFSNSRSEMNVSTLELGDSALYLCASSLAALASGANVLTFGAGSRLTVL.

The CDR3 region has the DNA TGTGCCAGCAGTTTATATCGGGGACAGGGGGGGAACACTGAAGCTTTCTTT. Amino acid sequence: CASSLYRGQGGNTEAFF. The V and J genes are TRBV28 and TRBJ1-1; 11 nucleotides agree with TRBD1. V shed 1 base and J 1 base; nucleotides not matched to a gene: 5. The germline V gene encodes CDR1 MDHEN and CDR2 SYDVKM. The CDR3 length is 17 residues.

CDR3 residues: CASSRVRDRYGYTF. The CDR3, as DNA: TGTGCCAGCAGCCGGGTCAGGGATCGCTATGGCTACACCTTC. The chain has TRBV21-1 and TRBJ1-2; the table gives TRBD1 as D, unverified against the DNA. TRBV21-1 is marked as a pseudogene. The CDR3 is made up of 14 amino acids.

The chain carries TRBV12-3 or TRBV12-4 and TRBJ1-4, with D uncertain. Trimming took off 4 bases at V and 5 bases at J, with 5 bases between the two ends. The CDR3 is 12 amino acids. DNA of the CDR3: TGTGCCAGCAGTTCGGGGAATGAAAAACTGTTTTTT. This gives the protein CASSSGNEKLFF.

V usage is TRBV6-2 or TRBV6-3 and J usage is TRBJ1-1; D perhaps matches TRBD1 (5 bases). Trimming stripped 0 bases from V and 9 bases from J, with 14 bases between. Germline loops: CDR1 MNHEY, CDR2 SVGEGT. The CDR3 sequence is 14 residues long. The CDR3 coding sequence is TGTGCCAGCAGTTACTCGAATCTCCAGGGAAAAGCTTTCTTT. The encoded protein is CASSYSNLQGKAFF.

The chain links TRBV7-9 to TRBJ2-7; D call uncertain. The CDR3 has 18 amino acids. Trimming cost V 1 base and J 2 bases, with 21 bases left between them. CDR1 and CDR2 from the germline V gene are SEHNR and FQNEAQ (reference sequence). This chain's CDR3 is CASSLGRYNLLGTYEQYF. The CDR3 DNA is TGTGCCAGCAGCTTAGGGAGATATAACCTATTAGGTACCTACGAGCAGTACTTC.

The rearrangement links TRBV9 to TRBJ2-3; the match to TRBD2 covers 10 bases. This CDR3 has 16 amino acids. The V gene end was trimmed by 3 bases and the J gene end by 0 bases; junction bases not matched to a gene: 4. The germline V gene encodes CDR1 SGDLS and CDR2 YYNGEE. The DNA for the CDR3 is TGTGCCAGCAGCGGACAGCGGGGGGGGAGCACAGATACGCAGTATTTT. It codes for CASSGQRGGSTDTQYF. Together with reference TRBV9 and TRBJ2-3, the CDR3 gives the full variable domain: DSGVTQTPKHLITATGQRVTLRCSPRSGDLSVYWYQQSLDQGLQFLIQYYNGEERAKGNILERFSAQQFPDLHSELNLSSLELGDSALYFCASSGQRGGSTDTQYFGPGTRLTVL.

J is TRBJ1-1 and V is TRBV18; 9 bases line up with TRBD1. Germline V gives CDR1 KGHSH, CDR2 LQKENI. J gave up 0 bases and V 0 bases, and 8 bases lay outside the gene matches. The CDR3 covers 18 residues. The CDR3 region is CASSPPAQGATMNTEAFF. The CDR3 region has the DNA TGTGCCAGCTCACCACCAGCACAGGGGGCCACCATGAACACTGAAGCTTTCTTT.

The chain uses TRBV9 and TRBJ2-7; 8 bases agree with TRBD2. The CDR3 is 14 amino acids. The trim removed 0 bases at V and 5 bases at J, leaving 4 bases unmatched. Looked up from germline, CDR1 is SGDLS and CDR2 is YYNGEE. The CDR3 sequence is CASSVGVGGDEQYF. CDR3 nucleotides: TGTGCCAGCAGCGTAGGGGTCGGGGGGGACGAGCAGTACTTC.